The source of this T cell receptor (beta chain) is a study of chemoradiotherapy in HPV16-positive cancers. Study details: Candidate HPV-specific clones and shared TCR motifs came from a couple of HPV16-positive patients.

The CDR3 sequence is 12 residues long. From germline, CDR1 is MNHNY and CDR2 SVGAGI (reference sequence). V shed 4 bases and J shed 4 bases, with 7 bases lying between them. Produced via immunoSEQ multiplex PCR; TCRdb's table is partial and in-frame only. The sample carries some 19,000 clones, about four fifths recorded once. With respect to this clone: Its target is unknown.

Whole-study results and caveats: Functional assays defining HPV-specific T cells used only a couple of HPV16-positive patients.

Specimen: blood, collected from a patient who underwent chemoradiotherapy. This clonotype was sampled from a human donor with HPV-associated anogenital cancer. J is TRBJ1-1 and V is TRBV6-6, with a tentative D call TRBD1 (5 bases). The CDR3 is CASSFRVTEAFF. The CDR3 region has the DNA TGTGCCAGCAGTTTCAGGGTCACTGAAGCTTTCTTT.